These T cell receptor beta chains were read from a single sample in a study of naive and memory T cell subsets. TCRdb re-derived calls from the 5' RACE reads in MiXCR, one entry per CDR3 protein. This sample has approximately 22,000 distinct CDR3 sequences; approximately 3.9% occur once, and the top ten carry 7.8%. These receptors all come from a male donor in good health. CDR3s include the opening cysteine and the closing phenylalanine or tryptophan. The D gene is left open where the match is weak. The listing skips clone size in some rows; elsewhere it reads once, few, many or a size class.

J | size | D | length | V | DNA | CDR3
TRBJ1-5 | many | TRBD1 | 14 | TRBV6-6 | TGTGCCAGCAGTCCGGGACAGGGGAATCAGCCCCAGCATTTT | CASSPGQGNQPQHF
TRBJ2-7 | medium-sized | TRBD1 | 17 | TRBV27 | TGTGCCAGCAGCCTAGGAGAGACCGGGACAGGGGGGTGCGAGCAGTACTTC | CASSLGETGTGGCEQYF
TRBJ2-1 | few | . | 14 | TRBV29-1 | TGCAGCGTTGAAGGTAGCGGCGGATACAATGAGCAGTTCTTC | CSVEGSGGYNEQFF
TRBJ2-1 | many | TRBD2 | 15 | TRBV7-9 | TGTGCCAGCAGCATACTAGCGGGGCCATACAATGAGCAGTTCTTC | CASSILAGPYNEQFF
TRBJ2-3 | many | TRBD2 | 16 | TRBV28 | TGTGCCAGCAGTTTTTCGCTAGCGGGAGTTAAAGATACGCAGTATTTT | CASSFSLAGVKDTQYF
TRBJ1-5 | medium-sized | . | 14 | TRBV12-3/TRBV12-4 | TGTGCCAGCAGCCGGGACGGCGGGGTATCAGCCCAGCATTTT | CASSRDGGVSAQHF
TRBJ2-3 | . | . | 13 | TRBV5-6 | TGTGCCAGCAGCTTAGAGGGTACAGATACGCAGTATTTT | CASSLEGTDTQYF
TRBJ2-1 | many | . | 11 | TRBV5-1 | TGCGCCAGCAAAGAGTCCGTGGTGCAGTTCTTC | CASKESVVQFF
TRBJ2-4 | many | . | 14 | TRBV2 | TGTGCCAGCAGTTATTGGGGAGCCAAAAACATTCAGTACTTC | CASSYWGAKNIQYF
TRBJ1-3 | many | . | 17 | TRBV3-1 | TGTGCCAGCAGCCAAGATTCTGGACAGATCTCTGGAAACACCATATATTTT | CASSQDSGQISGNTIYF
TRBJ2-7 | few | . | 12 | TRBV2 | TGTGCCAGCAGGTACAGGGAATACGAGCAGTACTTC | CASRYREYEQYF
TRBJ2-1 | many | . | 13 | TRBV28 | TGTGCCAGCAGCCTAAGGGTTGACAATGAGCAGTTCTTC | CASSLRVDNEQFF
TRBJ1-6 | many | . | 14 | TRBV20-1 | TGCAGTGCTAGTGACGCCGGGGGCGCGACACCCCTCCACTTT | CSASDAGGATPLHF
TRBJ2-7 | many | TRBD1 | 15 | TRBV7-6 | TGTGCCAGCAGCTCCTTAAACAGGGGCACCGACGAGCAGTACTTC | CASSSLNRGTDEQYF
TRBJ2-7 | many | TRBD2 | 14 | TRBV7-9 | TGTGCCAGCAGCTCCGGGATGGGACTAAAGGAGCAGTACTTC | CASSSGMGLKEQYF
TRBJ2-1 | . | TRBD1 | 18 | TRBV19 | TGTGCCAGTAGTATGGACCCGGACAGGGGGCAACTGGGGAATGAGCAGTTCTTC | CASSMDPDRGQLGNEQFF
TRBJ2-2 | many | TRBD1 | 17 | TRBV7-8 | TGTGCCAGCAGGAAAGGGCGGACAGGGGGCGTCACCGGGGAGCTGTTTTTT | CASRKGRTGGVTGELFF
TRBJ2-3 | many | . | 15 | TRBV18 | TGTGCCAGCTCAGCCCGATTGGGGGGCACAGATACGCAGTATTTT | CASSARLGGTDTQYF
TRBJ1-2 | many | TRBD1 | 12 | TRBV10-3 | TGTGCCATCAGTGGGGACAGTTATGGCTACACCTTC | CAISGDSYGYTF
TRBJ2-3 | many | . | 12 | TRBV7-3 | TGTGCCAGCAGCCCCGGCACAGATACGCAGTATTTT | CASSPGTDTQYF
TRBJ2-1 | many | . | 14 | TRBV20-1 | TGCAGTGCTAGTGAACTAGGGGTTAACAATGAGCAGTTCTTC | CSASELGVNNEQFF
TRBJ2-1 | many | TRBD2 | 14 | TRBV12-3/TRBV12-4 | TGTGCCAGCAGTCTAGCGGGCCTTTACAATGAGCAGTTCTTC | CASSLAGLYNEQFF
TRBJ2-1 | many | . | 12 | TRBV6-6 | TGTGCCAGCATAGACCATTACAATGAGCAGTTCTTC | CASIDHYNEQFF